These T cell receptor beta chains were read from a single sample in a study of T cells in tuberculosis. The assay was immunoSEQ multiplex PCR, and TCRdb's table has in-frame clones only and misses some. In the table there are 45,000 or so clones, roughly 95% of which are singletons. The specimen was PBMCs. The receptors shown here come from a donor aged 10 to 29 with latent tuberculosis or without tuberculosis infection. The CDR3 runs from the conserved cysteine through the conserved F or W. The order of the fields is V gene, J gene, D gene, clone size, CDR3 length, CDR3 DNA, CDR3 protein. D genes are given only for firm matches. The size field is filled for only some rows; it gives once, few, many or a size class.

V gene: TRBV7-9; J gene: TRBJ2-3; D gene: NA; clone size: NA; CDR3 length: 12; CDR3 DNA: TGTGCCAGCAGTCCTAGCACAGATACGCAGTATTTT; CDR3 protein: CASSPSTDTQYF
V gene: TRBV19; J gene: TRBJ2-7; D gene: TRBD2; clone size: NA; CDR3 length: 17; CDR3 DNA: TGTGCCAGTAGTACGAAGGGACTAGCGAAAAAAACCTACGAGCAGTACTTC; CDR3 protein: CASSTKGLAKKTYEQYF
V gene: TRBV28; J gene: TRBJ2-7; D gene: NA; clone size: NA; CDR3 length: 14; CDR3 DNA: TGTGCCAGCAGTCAGGGGACCAAATCCTACGAGCAGTACTTC; CDR3 protein: CASSQGTKSYEQYF
V gene: TRBV5-6; J gene: TRBJ1-5; D gene: NA; clone size: NA; CDR3 length: 15; CDR3 DNA: TGTGCCAGCAGCTTAGGCGGCGACGGTTATCAGCCCCAGCATTTT; CDR3 protein: CASSLGGDGYQPQHF
V gene: TRBV5-1; J gene: TRBJ1-1; D gene: NA; clone size: NA; CDR3 length: 15; CDR3 DNA: TGCGCCAGCAGCCTCAACACCCGAATGAACACTGAAGCTTTCTTT; CDR3 protein: CASSLNTRMNTEAFF
V gene: TRBV19; J gene: TRBJ1-5; D gene: TRBD1; clone size: NA; CDR3 length: 19; CDR3 DNA: TGTGCCAGTATCGATAGGGGACAGGGATCGATCACTTACAGTCAGCCCCAGCATTTT; CDR3 protein: CASIDRGQGSITYSQPQHF
V gene: TRBV28; J gene: TRBJ2-2; D gene: NA; clone size: NA; CDR3 length: 15; CDR3 DNA: TGTGCCAGCAGTTTATCTCACAGTGCAAAAGGGGAGCTGTTTTTT; CDR3 protein: CASSLSHSAKGELFF
V gene: TRBV6-5; J gene: TRBJ2-7; D gene: NA; clone size: NA; CDR3 length: 15; CDR3 DNA: TGTGCCACTAATCACAGGGTTAGGTTGGGCTACGAGCAGTACTTC; CDR3 protein: CATNHRVRLGYEQYF
V gene: TRBV5-1; J gene: TRBJ2-1; D gene: TRBD2; clone size: NA; CDR3 length: 15; CDR3 DNA: TGCGCCAGCACCCAAGCGGGAGGGACCTACAATGAGCAGTTCTTC; CDR3 protein: CASTQAGGTYNEQFF
V gene: TRBV6-1; J gene: TRBJ2-2; D gene: TRBD2; clone size: NA; CDR3 length: 16; CDR3 DNA: TGTGCCAGCAGTGGGGAGGGAGCGGGAGTTGGCGGGGAGCTGTTTTTT; CDR3 protein: CASSGEGAGVGGELFF
V gene: TRBV14; J gene: TRBJ2-7; D gene: TRBD1; clone size: NA; CDR3 length: 16; CDR3 DNA: TGTGCCAGCAGCCAACATGACAGGGAAAAGCCGTACGAGCAGTACTTC; CDR3 protein: CASSQHDREKPYEQYF
V gene: TRBV6-1; J gene: TRBJ1-1; D gene: TRBD1; clone size: NA; CDR3 length: 18; CDR3 DNA: TGTGCCAGCAGTGAAGTACGTGAGACAGGGGGCGTAAAGACTGAAGCTTTCTTT; CDR3 protein: CASSEVRETGGVKTEAFF
V gene: TRBV18; J gene: TRBJ2-7; D gene: TRBD1; clone size: NA; CDR3 length: 15; CDR3 DNA: TGTGCCAGCTCACCACCGGGGACAGGGCCCTACGAGCAGTACTTC; CDR3 protein: CASSPPGTGPYEQYF
V gene: TRBV4-1; J gene: TRBJ1-2; D gene: NA; clone size: NA; CDR3 length: 16; CDR3 DNA: TGCGCCAGCAGCCAGGAAGACAGGCACGCTAACTATGGCTACACCTTC; CDR3 protein: CASSQEDRHANYGYTF
V gene: TRBV5-1; J gene: TRBJ2-1; D gene: TRBD2; clone size: NA; CDR3 length: 14; CDR3 DNA: TGCGCCAGCAGTAAGCGGGGGCCAGACAATGAGCAGTTCTTC; CDR3 protein: CASSKRGPDNEQFF
V gene: TRBV29-1; J gene: TRBJ2-2; D gene: NA; clone size: NA; CDR3 length: 14; CDR3 DNA: TGCAGCGTTCCTGGCGGGACTCACACCGGGGAGCTGTTTTTT; CDR3 protein: CSVPGGTHTGELFF
V gene: TRBV7-8; J gene: TRBJ1-1; D gene: NA; clone size: NA; CDR3 length: 15; CDR3 DNA: TGTGCCAGCAGCTCCAGGGGTATGGGGAACACTGAAGCTTTCTTT; CDR3 protein: CASSSRGMGNTEAFF
V gene: TRBV10-1; J gene: TRBJ2-7; D gene: TRBD2; clone size: NA; CDR3 length: 14; CDR3 DNA: TGCGCCAGCAGAATAACTAGCGGGAGCTACGAGCAGTACTTC; CDR3 protein: CASRITSGSYEQYF
V gene: TRBV7-6; J gene: TRBJ2-1; D gene: TRBD2; clone size: NA; CDR3 length: 13; CDR3 DNA: TGTGCCAGCAGCTTACGGGGGCTAGCGGGAGTTGTCTTC; CDR3 protein: CASSLRGLAGVVF
V gene: TRBV5-1; J gene: TRBJ1-4; D gene: NA; clone size: NA; CDR3 length: 16; CDR3 DNA: TGCGCCAGCACCTTCCACGGAGGCACGGCCCCTGAAAAACTGTTTTTT; CDR3 protein: CASTFHGGTAPEKLFF
V gene: TRBV2; J gene: TRBJ1-2; D gene: TRBD1; clone size: NA; CDR3 length: 13; CDR3 DNA: TGTGCCAGCAGAGAACAGGGGGCGGGTGGCTACACCTTC; CDR3 protein: CASREQGAGGYTF
V gene: TRBV10-3; J gene: TRBJ1-1; D gene: NA; clone size: NA; CDR3 length: 15; CDR3 DNA: TGTGCCATCAGTGAGTCTGAGTATATGAACACTGAAGCTTTCTTT; CDR3 protein: CAISESEYMNTEAFF
V gene: TRBV7-3; J gene: TRBJ2-2; D gene: NA; clone size: NA; CDR3 length: 13; CDR3 DNA: TGTGCCAGCAGTTTTCAGGGGTCCGGGGAGCTGTTTTTT; CDR3 protein: CASSFQGSGELFF
V gene: TRBV30; J gene: TRBJ1-4; D gene: TRBD1; clone size: NA; CDR3 length: 12; CDR3 DNA: TGTGCCTGGGGACAGGGGTATGAAAAACTGTTTTTT; CDR3 protein: CAWGQGYEKLFF
V gene: TRBV30; J gene: TRBJ1-1; D gene: NA; clone size: NA; CDR3 length: 14; CDR3 DNA: TGTGCCTGGAGTTCTGGACGGGGGGCCACTGAAGCTTTCTTT; CDR3 protein: CAWSSGRGATEAFF
V gene: TRBV7-2; J gene: TRBJ1-5; D gene: NA; clone size: NA; CDR3 length: 14; CDR3 DNA: TGTGCCAGCAGCTTAGAGCCTATTTATCAGCCCCAGCATTTT; CDR3 protein: CASSLEPIYQPQHF
V gene: TRBV10-2; J gene: TRBJ1-1; D gene: NA; clone size: NA; CDR3 length: 13; CDR3 DNA: TGCGCCAGCAGTGCGCCAGGGGCCGGACCCGCTTTCTTT; CDR3 protein: CASSAPGAGPAFF
V gene: TRBV7-9; J gene: TRBJ1-2; D gene: NA; clone size: NA; CDR3 length: 13; CDR3 DNA: TGTGCCAGCAGCTTCCTCGCTGTAGATGGCTACACCTTC; CDR3 protein: CASSFLAVDGYTF
V gene: TRBV5-1; J gene: TRBJ2-1; D gene: TRBD2; clone size: NA; CDR3 length: 16; CDR3 DNA: TGCGCCAGCAGCTTGGGACTAGCGGGGTTAGGCAATGAGCAGTTCTTC; CDR3 protein: CASSLGLAGLGNEQFF
V gene: TRBV6-1; J gene: TRBJ2-2; D gene: NA; clone size: NA; CDR3 length: 15; CDR3 DNA: TGTGCCAGCAGTGCATCCTGGGGCTCCACCGGGGAGCTGTTTTTT; CDR3 protein: CASSASWGSTGELFF
V gene: TRBV11-2; J gene: TRBJ2-7; D gene: NA; clone size: NA; CDR3 length: 12; CDR3 DNA: TGTGCCAGCACCGAGGGCATCTACGAGCAGTACTTC; CDR3 protein: CASTEGIYEQYF
V gene: TRBV5-1; J gene: TRBJ2-4; D gene: TRBD1; clone size: NA; CDR3 length: 17; CDR3 DNA: TGCGCCAGCAGCTCCCCCCCAATAGACAGGGGCAAAAACATTCAGTACTTC; CDR3 protein: CASSSPPIDRGKNIQYF
V gene: TRBV5-8; J gene: TRBJ2-3; D gene: NA; clone size: NA; CDR3 length: 15; CDR3 DNA: TGTGCCAGCAGCTTGGGACAGGTTATCACAGATACGCAGTATTTT; CDR3 protein: CASSLGQVITDTQYF
V gene: TRBV7-7; J gene: TRBJ2-7; D gene: NA; clone size: NA; CDR3 length: 14; CDR3 DNA: TGTGCCAGCAGCCGAGGCGGAAATTCCTACGAGCAGTACTTC; CDR3 protein: CASSRGGNSYEQYF
V gene: TRBV2; J gene: TRBJ2-5; D gene: TRBD1; clone size: NA; CDR3 length: 13; CDR3 DNA: TGTGCCACTAGGACAGGGTTTCAAGAGACCCAGTACTTC; CDR3 protein: CATRTGFQETQYF
V gene: TRBV29-1; J gene: TRBJ2-1; D gene: NA; clone size: NA; CDR3 length: 15; CDR3 DNA: TGCAGCGTTGAAGATCGATCTAGCCCCTACAATGAGCAGTTCTTC; CDR3 protein: CSVEDRSSPYNEQFF
V gene: TRBV5-5; J gene: TRBJ2-7; D gene: TRBD2; clone size: NA; CDR3 length: 15; CDR3 DNA: TGTGCCAGCAGCCTCATACTAGCGGGGCCCTACGAGCAGTACTTC; CDR3 protein: CASSLILAGPYEQYF
V gene: TRBV10-3; J gene: TRBJ1-5; D gene: NA; clone size: NA; CDR3 length: 14; CDR3 DNA: TGTGCCATCAGTCATACAACGAGCAATCAGCCCCAGCATTTT; CDR3 protein: CAISHTTSNQPQHF
V gene: TRBV18; J gene: TRBJ1-1; D gene: NA; clone size: once; CDR3 length: 12; CDR3 DNA: TGTGCCAGCTCACTCACTTCCACTGAAGCTTTCTTT; CDR3 protein: CASSLTSTEAFF
V gene: TRBV27; J gene: TRBJ2-3; D gene: TRBD1; clone size: NA; CDR3 length: 14; CDR3 DNA: TGTGCCAGCAGTTACCTAGACAGGGCAGATACGCAGTATTTT; CDR3 protein: CASSYLDRADTQYF
V gene: TRBV2; J gene: TRBJ2-7; D gene: TRBD2; clone size: NA; CDR3 length: 14; CDR3 DNA: TGTGCCAGCAGTGGACTAGCGCTTTCCTACGAGCAGTACTTC; CDR3 protein: CASSGLALSYEQYF